This TCR beta chain was retrieved from a study of human T cells and chemical hapten exposure. Whole-study context: The sensitizing agent was 2% DPC, placed on around 2 cm by around 2 cm of upper inner arm skin.

The library tagged each cDNA molecule with unique molecular identifiers. One entry per CDR3 protein, called by TCRdb with MiXCR from the RACE reads. This table has 73,000 or so distinct CDR3 sequences, 8.5% to 9% appearing once. The CDR3 has 13 amino acids. Trimming shortened V by 1 base and J by 7 bases, and 8 bases separated the two germline ends. This clonotype has at least ten counts. Its cognate antigen is unknown. Time point reported: patch test 2, 6 weeks after DPC sensitization. Documented treatment: therapeutic diphenylcyclopropenone sensitization with weekly scalp DPC. Study findings and constraints: Clustering by CDR3 similarity yielded significantly more large clusters from expanded TCRs than controls.

This sample comprised whole blood, obtained in connection with sensitization to the hapten diphenylcyclopropenone (DPC). This TCR came from a woman aged 50 to 65 with alopecia areata. Some clones in this sample may be carry-over from other donors' samples. This chain joins TRBV12-3 or TRBV12-4 and TRBJ1-5; D gene uncertain. The CDR3 DNA sequence: TGTGCCAGCAGTTTAGGGGGAGCCCAGCCCCAGCATTTT. As protein: CASSLGGAQPQHF.